This T cell receptor beta chain was recovered during a study of PD-1 blockade in classical Hodgkin lymphoma. V was clipped by 0 bases and J by 10 bases; unmatched bases: 4. The CDR3 is 15 amino acids. Germline values: CDR1 WNHNN, CDR2 SYGVQD (reference sequence). This clone was seen only once. Its antigen remains unidentified. Regarding the study as a whole: Whatever underlies the repertoire differences (possibly disease activity or prior therapy) remains undefined.

The table came from immunoSEQ multiplex PCR; TCRdb's copy has only in-frame clones and leaves some out. The table records about 100,000 clones, 80% to 90% of them present only once. No patient escaped relapse after autologous stem cell transplantation, and brentuximab vedotin exposure varied. The material was peripheral blood mononuclear cells (PBMCs), obtained before the second cycle of nivolumab. This sequence originates from a human donor with classical Hodgkin lymphoma. V is TRBV10-1 and J is TRBJ2-1; 12 bases line up with TRBD2. The CDR3 DNA reads TGCGCCAGCAGTGAGTCGGGACTAGCGGGTTGGGAGCAGTTCTTC. It encodes CASSESGLAGWEQFF.